This TCR beta chain was profiled in a study of blood T cell repertoires in COVID-19. In the study overall: Samples came from the United States, Italy and Spain, spanning acute and convalescent COVID-19. PBMCs, B-cell-depleted T cells, or T cells provided the cDNA or gDNA that made up the material.

CDR1 and CDR2 (germline): MNHEY, SVGEGT. Trimming took off 0 bases at V and 2 bases at J, with 10 bases between the two ends. The CDR3 runs to 15 residues. In the study's own analysis: Amplification from reference gene primers served as the basis for estimated nucleated cell counts. The method was immunoSEQ multiplex PCR; TCRdb's version includes in-frame clones alone and lacks a portion of them. That table is the source of V, J and clone size, and D and trimming were worked out from the DNA. The repertoire has 35,000 to 45,000 clones, 89% of them found once; the top ten carry about 0.36%. The sample consisted of peripheral blood. This clonotype was sampled from a human donor in a cohort sampled during active COVID-19. The chain employs TRBV6-2 or TRBV6-3 and TRBJ1-1; D is possibly TRBD1 (6 bases). CDR3 sequence (DNA): TGTGCCAGCAGTTACTCCGCCAGGGGCAACACTGAAGCTTTCTTT. Amino acid sequence: CASSYSARGNTEAFF.